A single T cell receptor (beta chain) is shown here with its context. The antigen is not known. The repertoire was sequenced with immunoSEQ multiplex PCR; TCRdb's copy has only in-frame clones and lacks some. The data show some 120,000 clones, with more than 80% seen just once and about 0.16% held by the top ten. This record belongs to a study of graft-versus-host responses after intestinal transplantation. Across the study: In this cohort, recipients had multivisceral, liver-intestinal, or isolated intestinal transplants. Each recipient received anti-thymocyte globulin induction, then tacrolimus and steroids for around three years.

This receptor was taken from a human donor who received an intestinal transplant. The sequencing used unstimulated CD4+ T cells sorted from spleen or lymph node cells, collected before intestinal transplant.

CDR3 DNA sequence: TGTGCCAGCAGCGCGATGGGGCGGGGGAGCACAGATACGCAGTATTTT. Encoded protein: CASSAMGRGSTDTQYF. The chain employs TRBV5-4 and TRBJ2-3, with 7 bases matching TRBD2. Per germline, CDR1 SGHNT and CDR2 YYREEE (reference sequence). CDR3 length equals 16 residues. V shed 4 bases, J shed 0 bases, and the junction held 8 bases outside the gene matches.